Shown below are 21 T cell receptor beta chains from a single sample sequenced in a study of T cell responses to AZD1222 COVID-19 vaccine. Clones were sequenced by immunoSEQ multiplex PCR, and TCRdb holds only the in-frame ones, with some missing. The repertoire includes roughly 110,000 clones, around nine tenths of them detected once, and 5.5% to 7% sits in the top ten. The sample in question was peripheral blood, obtained 28 days after the second AZD1222 dose. The receptors originated from an adult who received the AZD1222 COVID-19 vaccine.

This clone came up once. The V call is TRBV10-1, the J call TRBJ1-2, with TRBD1 matching 9 bases. The CDR3 sequence is 13 residues long. Per germline, CDR1 WNHNN and CDR2 SYGVQD (reference sequence). The ends lost 6 bases at V and 4 bases at J; junction bases unmatched: 3. CDR3 nucleotides: TGCGCCAGCAGGGGACAGGGAACCTATGGCTACACCTTC. It codes for CASRGQGTYGYTF.

The chain is built from TRBV29-1 and TRBJ1-2; 7 bases fit TRBD1. The trim removed 1 base at V and 5 bases at J, leaving 10 bases unmatched. In germline, CDR1 is SQVTM, CDR2 ANQGSEA. The CDR3 length is 15 residues. CDR3 DNA sequence: TGCAGCGTTGAAGGGACAGGCCCAGGGAGGTATGGCTACACCTTC. This encodes CSVEGTGPGRYGYTF.

The V call is TRBV9, the J call TRBJ1-1; D remains unclear. Per germline, CDR1 SGDLS and CDR2 YYNGEE. V was clipped by 1 base and J by 3 bases, with 13 bases between them. CDR3 length: 15 residues. This CDR3 reads CASSVLGPSDTEAFF. The CDR3 coding sequence is TGTGCCAGCAGCGTATTAGGGCCCTCGGACACTGAAGCTTTCTTT.

The chain combines TRBV5-5 with TRBJ1-2; D is undetermined. V was cut by 2 bases and J by 1 base, with 9 bases left in between. The CDR3 loop spans 14 amino acids. The germline gives CDR1 SGHKS, CDR2 YYEKEE (reference sequence). The CDR3 DNA is TGTGCCAGCAGCTTTTTTCGGGTTAACTATGGCTACACCTTC. Protein: CASSFFRVNYGYTF.

The chain couples TRBV4-3 to TRBJ1-2; D uncertain. Germline CDR1 is LGHNA and CDR2 is YSLEER. V was shortened by 4 bases and J by 0 bases, with 9 bases between the two germline ends. This CDR3 contains 14 residues. For the CDR3, the DNA is TGCGCCAGCAGCCCCGGAGGGACTAACTATGGCTACACCTTC. Its protein product is CASSPGGTNYGYTF.

The sample holds one count of this clone. V is TRBV4-1 and J is TRBJ2-1; 8 bases align to TRBD2. Germline V gene sequence: CDR1 MGHRA, CDR2 YSYEKL. This CDR3 has 14 amino acids. Germline trimming cut 6 bases from V and 8 bases from J; bases unmatched to any gene: 9. DNA for the CDR3: TGCGCCAGCAGTCACCAGCGGGAGTCATATGAGCAGTTCTTC. Translation gives CASSHQRESYEQFF.

The chain links TRBV14 to TRBJ1-2; the D is unclear. Germline V lookup: CDR1 SGHDN, CDR2 FVKESK. V was trimmed by 1 base and J by 7 bases, leaving 7 bases between them. The CDR3 extends over 12 amino acids. Here the CDR3 DNA reads TGTGCCAGCAGCCAAGGGGATGGTGGCTACACCTTC. Its protein is CASSQGDGGYTF.

The chain joins TRBV6-1 to TRBJ1-2; D is unresolved. V lost 2 bases, J lost 4 bases, and 5 bases lay in between. The CDR3 runs 12 residues. Per germline, CDR1 MNHNS and CDR2 SASEGT. In DNA form, the CDR3 reads TGTGCCAGCAGTGAACAGATCTATGGCTACACCTTC. Protein: CASSEQIYGYTF.

The chain combines TRBV20-1 with TRBJ2-7; D not resolved. V was pared by 5 bases and J by 4 bases, with 9 bases between. The CDR3 consists of 11 residues. From germline, CDR1 is DFQATT and CDR2 SNEGSKA (reference sequence). CDR3 nucleotides: TGCAGTGCTCTCCTTAAATACGAGCAGTACTTC. It encodes CSALLKYEQYF.

The chain uses TRBV7-8 and TRBJ2-5; 8 bases are shared with TRBD1. The CDR3 covers 17 residues. V trimming: 0 bases; J trimming: 3 bases; junction bases outside the gene matches: 9. Germline assignment: CDR1 SGHVS and CDR2 FQNEAQ. CDR3 residues: CASSLAPGQETKETQYF. The CDR3 nucleotides are TGTGCCAGCAGCTTAGCTCCGGGACAGGAGACTAAAGAGACCCAGTACTTC.

This chain links TRBV7-9 with TRBJ2-1; a weak D match, TRBD2 (5 bases). The V and J ends lost 5 bases and 0 bases respectively, with 17 bases between them. Germline values: CDR1 SEHNR, CDR2 FQNEAQ (reference sequence). There are 17 residues in the CDR3. Here the CDR3 reads CASSLNIASGSYNEQFF. The DNA of the CDR3 is TGTGCCAGCAGCCTAAATATAGCGAGCGGCTCCTACAATGAGCAGTTCTTC.

The J gene is TRBJ1-1, the V gene TRBV18; the match to TRBD1 covers 8 bases. Germline V gene data show CDR1 as KGHSH and CDR2 as LQKENI. The ends lost 0 bases at V and 1 base at J; junction bases unmatched: 4. The CDR3 consists of 16 residues. The CDR3 nucleotides read TGTGCCAGCTCACCACCGGACAGGGATAGGAACACTGAAGCTTTCTTT. Amino acids: CASSPPDRDRNTEAFF.

CDR3 region: CASSLQGTAYEQYF. The DNA of the CDR3 is TGCGCCAGCAGCCTACAGGGGACCGCCTACGAGCAGTACTTC. This sequence joins TRBV5-1 and TRBJ2-7; 7 bases match TRBD1. The J segment lost 2 bases and the V segment lost 4 bases, leaving 6 bases of the junction unmatched. The length of the CDR3 is 14 residues. Germline CDR1 reads SGHRS; CDR2 reads YFSETQ.

CDR3 amino acids: CASQRTDYGYTF. The CDR3 coding sequence is TGCGCCAGCCAAAGGACAGACTATGGCTACACCTTC. This chain connects TRBV5-1 to TRBJ1-2; a possible D gene is TRBD1 (6 bases). The CDR3 has 12 residues. Germline CDR1 is SGHRS and CDR2 is YFSETQ. Trimming took off 7 bases at V and 3 bases at J, with 10 bases between the two ends.

The chain links TRBV6-2 or TRBV6-3 to TRBJ2-5; 11 positions match TRBD2. Germline CDR1 is MNHEY and CDR2 is SVGEGT. CDR3 length equals 17 residues. Trimming at V came to 2 bases and at J to 1 base, leaving 6 bases not matched to a gene. Written as DNA, the CDR3 is TGTGCCAGCAGTTACGATCTAGCGGGGGGAATCCAAGAGACCCAGTACTTC. It specifies CASSYDLAGGIQETQYF.

V and J are TRBV15 and TRBJ1-2, with D hard to call. CDR3 size: 13 residues. Germline loops: CDR1 LNHNV, CDR2 YYDKDF (reference sequence). V was trimmed by 0 bases and J by 6 bases, leaving 8 bases between them. This CDR3 reads CATSRDHGDGYTF. The CDR3 coding sequence is TGTGCCACCAGCAGAGATCATGGGGATGGCTACACCTTC.

This chain joins TRBV7-9 and TRBJ1-1, with TRBD1 as a possible D gene (6 bases). The V end was cut by 1 base, the J end by 5 bases, with 14 bases between. This CDR3 is built from 15 residues. The germline gives CDR1 SEHNR, CDR2 FQNEAQ (reference sequence). CDR3 protein: CASSLGGPQGTEAFF. The CDR3 coding sequence is TGTGCCAGCAGCTTAGGTGGGCCGCAGGGGACTGAAGCTTTCTTT.

Written as DNA, the CDR3 is TGTGCCAGCAGCGAGACACTCGCGAAAACTGAAGCTTTCTTT. Amino acids: CASSETLAKTEAFF. The chain couples TRBV6-5 to TRBJ1-1, with D hard to call. CDR3 length equals 14 residues. Germline V gene lookup returns CDR1 MNHEY and CDR2 SVGAGI. Trimming removed 6 bases from V and 5 bases from J, with 16 bases in between.

V usage is TRBV5-1 and J usage is TRBJ1-3; TRBD1 matches at 8 bases. The trim removed 1 base at V and 2 bases at J, leaving 5 bases unmatched. This CDR3 has 16 amino acids. Per germline, CDR1 SGHRS and CDR2 YFSETQ. The CDR3 protein is CASSLLQGAAGNTIYF. The CDR3, as DNA: TGCGCCAGCAGCTTGCTTCAGGGGGCGGCTGGAAACACCATATATTTT. Variable domain in full (rest from reference TRBV5-1 and TRBJ1-3): KAGVTQTPRYLIKTRGQQVTLSCSPISGHRSVSWYQQTPGQGLQFLFEYFSETQRNKGNFPGRFSGRQFSNSRSEMNVSTLELGDSALYLCASSLLQGAAGNTIYFGEGSWLTVV.

This chain connects TRBV3-1 (or the pseudogene TRBV3-2) to TRBJ2-5; TRBD1 aligns across 10 bases. Germline V CDR1 and CDR2: LGHDT, YNNKEL (reference sequence). This CDR3 is built from 13 residues. DNA for the CDR3: TGTGCTATTGACAGGGGGCGCCCAGAGACCCAGTACTTC. It is translated as CAIDRGRPETQYF.

The V call is TRBV18, the J call TRBJ1-3, with D unclear. In germline, CDR1 is KGHSH, CDR2 LQKENI. The ends were cut back, 5 bases at V and 0 bases at J, with 2 bases in the middle. This CDR3 is 12 amino acids long. CDR3 sequence (DNA): TGTGCCAGCTCAGGCTCTGGAAACACCATATATTTT. Amino acid sequence: CASSGSGNTIYF.